These 4 T cell receptor beta chains share one sample of origin, sequenced in a study. TCRdb re-called the reads with MiXCR, one entry per CDR3 protein. The profile shows 12,000 to 15,000 distinct CDR3 sequences, around 35% of them singletons. The sequencing input was blood. These receptors all stem from a human donor.

By its share, this clonotype is medium-sized. The chain carries TRBV4-3 and TRBJ2-1, with 11 positions matching TRBD2. This CDR3 contains 15 residues. The V gene's germline CDR1 is LGHNA and CDR2 YSLEER. The V segment lost 1 base and the J segment 4 bases; nucleotides outside the gene matches: 0. The CDR3 DNA is TGCGCCAGCAGCCAAGGGACTAGCGGGTACAATGAGCAGTTCTTC. Amino acid sequence: CASSQGTSGYNEQFF.

A few counts support this clonotype. The chain links TRBV29-1 to TRBJ2-3; possible D gene TRBD2, 5 bases. The CDR3 spans 12 residues. Per germline, CDR1 SQVTM and CDR2 ANQGSEA. V gave up 3 bases and J gave up 4 bases, with 8 bases separating them. The CDR3 bases are TGCAGCGTTGAGTCTAGCCCAGATACGCAGTATTTT. Translation: CSVESSPDTQYF.

This clonotype was seen at least ten times. This sequence joins TRBV29-1 and TRBJ1-4, with D unclear. V was pared by 2 bases and J by 4 bases, with 17 bases between. Looked up from germline, CDR1 is SQVTM and CDR2 is ANQGSEA. The CDR3 is 16 amino acids. The CDR3 loop reads CSVEIGSVSDNEKLFF. The CDR3 nucleotides read TGCAGCGTTGAAATCGGTTCTGTTTCAGATAATGAAAAACTGTTTTTT. Full variable domain (rest looked up from reference TRBV29-1 and TRBJ1-4): SAVISQKPSRDICQRGTSLTIQCQVDSQVTMMFWYRQQPGQSLTLIATANQGSEATYESGFVIDKFPISRPNLTFSTLTVSNMSPEDSSIYLCSVEIGSVSDNEKLFFGSGTQLSVL.

This clonotype is medium-sized in the sample. The chain is built from TRBV4-3 and TRBJ1-5; maybe TRBD1 (6 bases). The CDR3 sequence is 15 residues long. Germline assignment: CDR1 LGHNA and CDR2 YSLEER. Trimming pared 0 bases from V and 7 bases from J, leaving 13 bases between. CDR3 loop: CASSQDRGGGQPQHF. DNA for the CDR3: TGCGCCAGCAGCCAAGATAGAGGAGGGGGACAGCCCCAGCATTTT.